The rows below give T cell receptor beta chains drawn from one sample of a study of CD8 T cells in ankylosing spondylitis. One entry per CDR3 protein results from TCRdb running MiXCR on the 5' RACE reads. The repertoire holds 230,000 or so distinct CDR3 sequences, with 20% to 30% as singletons. What was sequenced was blood, either unsorted or a sorted T cell fraction (not recorded which). The receptors here all came from a male donor with ankylosing spondylitis or in good health (not recorded which). CDR3s include the opening cysteine and the closing phenylalanine or tryptophan.

CDR3 length: 13
V gene: TRBV20-1
CDR3 protein: CSADGRRGETQYF

CDR3 length: 11
V gene: TRBV6-6
CDR3 protein: CASRNSNEQFF

CDR3 length: 12
V gene: TRBV20-1
CDR3 protein: CSAKTANYGYTF

CDR3 length: 16
V gene: TRBV6-2/TRBV6-3
CDR3 protein: CASSYSGRGTQNEQFF

CDR3 length: 13
V gene: TRBV29-1
CDR3 protein: CSVDVSQYGTQYF

CDR3 length: 15
V gene: TRBV20-1
CDR3 protein: CSAEGRQTSTDTQYF

CDR3 length: 12
V gene: TRBV20-1
CDR3 protein: CSALYSYNEQFF

CDR3 length: 15
V gene: TRBV12-3/TRBV12-4
CDR3 protein: CASSLRDRGSNEQFF

CDR3 length: 15
V gene: TRBV28
CDR3 protein: CASSVQGRLAYEQYF

CDR3 length: 15
V gene: TRBV20-1
CDR3 protein: CSASTDRPGNQPQHF

CDR3 length: 16
V gene: TRBV20-1
CDR3 protein: CSARDQSTGGNTEAFF

CDR3 length: 15
V gene: TRBV12-3/TRBV12-4
CDR3 protein: CASSYLRGLLDEQYF

CDR3 length: 15
V gene: TRBV29-1
CDR3 protein: CSVERTRGQGGELFF

CDR3 length: 16
V gene: TRBV20-1
CDR3 protein: CSAPGHYRGLQETQYF

CDR3 length: 15
V gene: TRBV2
CDR3 protein: CASRGDRAGANVLTF

CDR3 length: 15
V gene: TRBV20-1
CDR3 protein: CSAPPSVDSTDTQYF

CDR3 length: 16
V gene: TRBV24-1
CDR3 protein: CATSDLAPGQGNEQFF

CDR3 length: 16
V gene: TRBV20-1
CDR3 protein: CSASWPPNRDLYEQYF

CDR3 length: 13
V gene: TRBV29-1
CDR3 protein: CSVEGGLGTEAFF

CDR3 length: 15
V gene: TRBV20-1
CDR3 protein: CSARAGGKSSYEQYF

CDR3 length: 15
V gene: TRBV7-9
CDR3 protein: CASLPRGGYQETQYF

CDR3 length: 13
V gene: TRBV20-1
CDR3 protein: CSARTPWVAEGNF

CDR3 length: 14
V gene: TRBV5-1
CDR3 protein: CASSPIDRSYEQYF

CDR3 length: 13
V gene: TRBV7-2
CDR3 protein: CASSWGGVYVLTF

CDR3 length: 16
V gene: TRBV4-1
CDR3 protein: CASSQDVRGGKETQYF

CDR3 length: 13
V gene: TRBV7-9
CDR3 protein: CASRRGEPYEQYF

CDR3 length: 13
V gene: TRBV20-1
CDR3 protein: CSKEGQAGYEQFF

CDR3 length: 13
V gene: TRBV12-3/TRBV12-4
CDR3 protein: CASSLRERDTQYF

CDR3 length: 15
V gene: TRBV5-1
CDR3 protein: CASSQDRRETDTQYF

CDR3 length: 14
V gene: TRBV7-3
CDR3 protein: CASSPGHTTDTQYF

CDR3 length: 16
V gene: TRBV20-1
CDR3 protein: CSARPLAGATYNEQFF

CDR3 length: 14
V gene: TRBV2
CDR3 protein: CASSTGLVPYEQYF

CDR3 length: 11
V gene: TRBV12-5
CDR3 protein: CASVEFGEAFF

CDR3 length: 14
V gene: TRBV27
CDR3 protein: CASSSISGLTGYTF

CDR3 length: 17
V gene: TRBV29-1
CDR3 protein: CSVEDRWNVGSWETQYF

CDR3 length: 12
V gene: TRBV3-1
CDR3 protein: CASSPGHNEQFF

CDR3 length: 15
V gene: TRBV10-3
CDR3 protein: CAISALPGNEDTQYF

CDR3 length: 11
V gene: TRBV12-3/TRBV12-4
CDR3 protein: CASARGYGYTF

CDR3 length: 16
V gene: TRBV6-1
CDR3 protein: CASTRSIGGRFYEQFF

CDR3 length: 16
V gene: TRBV6-1
CDR3 protein: CASSEASGGPDNEQFF

CDR3 length: 13
V gene: TRBV7-9
CDR3 protein: CASKNRNTGELFF

CDR3 length: 13
V gene: TRBV20-1
CDR3 protein: CSAISGGELEQFF

CDR3 length: 17
V gene: TRBV12-3/TRBV12-4
CDR3 protein: CASSAYRRQSSNQPQHF

CDR3 length: 13
V gene: TRBV7-2
CDR3 protein: CASSSGIYYEQYF

CDR3 length: 16
V gene: TRBV11-2
CDR3 protein: CASSLGTSGTQETQYF

CDR3 length: 16
V gene: TRBV20-1
CDR3 protein: CSARDGARPSTDTQYF

CDR3 length: 11
V gene: TRBV20-1
CDR3 protein: CSATDRGAQYF

CDR3 length: 15
V gene: TRBV20-1
CDR3 protein: CSAAPGSFGNQPQHF

CDR3 length: 13
V gene: TRBV10-3
CDR3 protein: CAISERQGGEAFF

CDR3 length: 13
V gene: TRBV5-1
CDR3 protein: CASSPNRDHEQYF